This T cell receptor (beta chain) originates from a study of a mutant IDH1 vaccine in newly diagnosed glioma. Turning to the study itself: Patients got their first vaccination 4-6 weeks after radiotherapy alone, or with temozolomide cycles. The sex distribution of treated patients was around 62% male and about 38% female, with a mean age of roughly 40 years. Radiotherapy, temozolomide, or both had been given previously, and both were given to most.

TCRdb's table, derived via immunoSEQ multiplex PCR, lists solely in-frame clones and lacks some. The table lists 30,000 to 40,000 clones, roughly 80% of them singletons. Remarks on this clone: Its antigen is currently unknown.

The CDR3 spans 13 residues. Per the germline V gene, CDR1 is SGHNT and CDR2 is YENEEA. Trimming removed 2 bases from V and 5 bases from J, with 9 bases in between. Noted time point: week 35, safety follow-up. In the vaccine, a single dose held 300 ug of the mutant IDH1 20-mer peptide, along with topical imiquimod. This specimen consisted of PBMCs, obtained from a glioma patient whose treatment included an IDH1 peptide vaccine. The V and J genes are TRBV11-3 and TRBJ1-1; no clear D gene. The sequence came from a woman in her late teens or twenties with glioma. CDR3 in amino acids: CASSLLRGTEAFF. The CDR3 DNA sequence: TGTGCCAGCAGCTTATTGAGAGGGACTGAAGCTTTCTTT.